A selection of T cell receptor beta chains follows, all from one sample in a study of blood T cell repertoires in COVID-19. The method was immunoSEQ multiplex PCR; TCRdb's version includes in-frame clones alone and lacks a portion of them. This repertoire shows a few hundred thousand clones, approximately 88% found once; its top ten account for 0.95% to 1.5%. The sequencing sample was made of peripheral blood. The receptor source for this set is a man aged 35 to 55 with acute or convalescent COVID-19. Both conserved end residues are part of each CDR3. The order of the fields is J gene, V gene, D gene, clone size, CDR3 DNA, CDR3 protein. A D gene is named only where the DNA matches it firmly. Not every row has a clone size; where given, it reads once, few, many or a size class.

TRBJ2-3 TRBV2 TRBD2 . TGTGCCAGCAGTGGCTCTAGCGGGGGGCAGTATTTT CASSGSSGGQYF
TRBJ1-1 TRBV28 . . TGTGCCAGCAGTTTGGTGGGAGGAGCTTTCTTT CASSLVGGAFF
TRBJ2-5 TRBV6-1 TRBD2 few TGTGCCAGCAGTGAAGCAGCGGGAGGGCCAGAGACCCAGTACTTC CASSEAAGGPETQYF
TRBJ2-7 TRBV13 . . TGTGCCAGCAGCAATAGGGGGGGCCGGCAGTACTTC CASSNRGGRQYF
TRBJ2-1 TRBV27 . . TGTGCCAGCAGCCACAGAAGCTCCTACAATGAGCAGTTCTTC CASSHRSSYNEQFF
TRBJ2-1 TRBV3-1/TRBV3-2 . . TGTGCCAGCAGACTAGCTCAATACAATGAGCAGTTCTTC CASRLAQYNEQFF
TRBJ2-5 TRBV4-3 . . TGCGCCAGCAGCCAATCGATAGGGGCCGGGCAAGAGACCCAGTACTTC CASSQSIGAGQETQYF
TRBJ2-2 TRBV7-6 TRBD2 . TGTGCCAGCAGCCGTCGACAGAGGGAGGGCGGGGAGCTGTTTTTT CASSRRQREGGELFF
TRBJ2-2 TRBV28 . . TGTGCCAGCAGTGTTGACAGGGGGGAGCTGTTTTTT CASSVDRGELFF
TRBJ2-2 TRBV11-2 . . TGTGCCAGCAGCTTAGATCGGAGGGGCACCGGGGAGCTGTTTTTT CASSLDRRGTGELFF
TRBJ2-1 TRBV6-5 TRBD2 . TGTGCCAGCAGTTATACTAGCGGGGGCTCCTACAATGAGCAGTTCTTC CASSYTSGGSYNEQFF
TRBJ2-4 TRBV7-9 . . TGTGCCAGCAGCTTAGCGTTCAGCGGAAAAAACATTCAGTACTTC CASSLAFSGKNIQYF
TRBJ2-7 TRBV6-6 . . TGTGCCAGCAGTTACCCATACCCCGGGGAGCAGTACTTC CASSYPYPGEQYF
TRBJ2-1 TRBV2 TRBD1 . TGTGCCAGCAGGGCGAGGACAGGGGTTTTTAGCAATGAGCAGTTCTTC CASRARTGVFSNEQFF
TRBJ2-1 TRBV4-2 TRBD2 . TGTGCCAGCAGCCAGTTTAGCGGGAGTACCTACAATGAGCAGTTCTTC CASSQFSGSTYNEQFF
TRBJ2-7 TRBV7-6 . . TGTGCCAGCAGCTTAGCCTGGGGGAGTCTGGGAGGCGAGCAGTACTTC CASSLAWGSLGGEQYF
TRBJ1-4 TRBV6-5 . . TGTGCCAGCAGCCTTACAGGGTGGGAAAAACTGTTTTTT CASSLTGWEKLFF
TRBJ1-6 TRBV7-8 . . TGTGCCAGCAGCCCGACCCGGGGGGGTGCCACGAATTCACCCCTCCACTTT CASSPTRGGATNSPLHF
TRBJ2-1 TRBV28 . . TGTGCCAGCAGCCCTCCCTTCCTCGAGCAGTTCTTC CASSPPFLEQFF
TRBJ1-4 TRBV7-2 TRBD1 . TGTGCCAGCAGCTTAGACGGGACAGGGGTAAAACTGTTTTTT CASSLDGTGVKLFF
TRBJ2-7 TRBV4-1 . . TGCGCCAGCAGCCAAGGTGAGGGGGCCTACGAGCAGTACTTC CASSQGEGAYEQYF
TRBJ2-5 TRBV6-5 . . TGTGCCAGCAGTCAGACCGGGACTCAACAAGAGACCCAGTACTTC CASSQTGTQQETQYF
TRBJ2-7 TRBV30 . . TGTGCCTGGAGTGTACGCCCGGGGGAGCAGTACTTC CAWSVRPGEQYF
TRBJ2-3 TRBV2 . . TGTGCCAGCAGTGATCCGGGTCTAGGGGGAGATACGCAGTATTTT CASSDPGLGGDTQYF
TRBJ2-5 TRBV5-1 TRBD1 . TGCGCCAGCAGCTTGGTCGGGCAGGGGGCGAGGGAGACCCAGTACTTC CASSLVGQGARETQYF
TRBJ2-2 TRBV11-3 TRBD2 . TGTGCCAGCAGCTTGGGACTAGCGGGAGGGCTCACCGGGGAGCTGTTTTTT CASSLGLAGGLTGELFF
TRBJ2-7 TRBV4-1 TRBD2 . TGCGCCAGCAGCCAAGGAGGGGGGACTAGTCCCGAGCAGTACTTC CASSQGGGTSPEQYF
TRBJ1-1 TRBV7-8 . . TGTGCCAGCAGCTTAGGGGGCCTCACAGGGTTTGGTTTGGTCACTGAAGCTTTCTTT CASSLGGLTGFGLVTEAFF
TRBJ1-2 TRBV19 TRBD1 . TGTGCCAGTAGTACACAGACAGGGGCCAACTATGGCTACACCTTC CASSTQTGANYGYTF
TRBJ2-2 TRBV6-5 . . TGTGCCAGCAGCCTGACCGGGGAGCTGTTTTTT CASSLTGELFF
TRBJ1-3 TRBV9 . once TGTGCCAGCAGCGTAGCCCCGGGTGGATTCAGCTCTGGAAACACCATATATTTT CASSVAPGGFSSGNTIYF
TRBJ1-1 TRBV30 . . TGTGCCTGGAGTGGCCACCGGGGGACTGAAGCTTTCTTT CAWSGHRGTEAFF
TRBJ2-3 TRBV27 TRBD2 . TGTGCCAGCAGGATAAAAACGGAGCGGGAGATCACAGATACGCAGTATTTT CASRIKTEREITDTQYF
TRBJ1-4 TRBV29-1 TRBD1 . TGCAGCGTCAAACAGGGGGCGAGGTATTCTAATGAAAAACTGTTTTTT CSVKQGARYSNEKLFF
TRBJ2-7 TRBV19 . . TGTGCCAGTAGCCGGGACACTTCCTACGAGCAGTACTTC CASSRDTSYEQYF
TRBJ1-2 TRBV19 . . TGTGCCAGTAGTATCCAAACAGGGTCCGGCTACACCTTC CASSIQTGSGYTF
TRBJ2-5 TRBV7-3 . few TGTGCCAGCAGCTTAACTAGCGGCTCCCAAGAGACCCAGTACTTC CASSLTSGSQETQYF
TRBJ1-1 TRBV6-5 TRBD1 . TGTGCCAGCAGTTACACAACAGGGGGCGCCGAAGCTTTCTTT CASSYTTGGAEAFF
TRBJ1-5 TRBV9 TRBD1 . TGTGCCAGCAGCATTTCAGGGGGTGGTGATCAGCCCCAGCATTTT CASSISGGGDQPQHF
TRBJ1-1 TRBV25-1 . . TGTGCCAGCAGTGATCCCGGAGGGGCGGACACTGAAGCTTTCTTT CASSDPGGADTEAFF
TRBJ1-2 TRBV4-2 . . TGTGCCAGCAGCCAAGATTTTGGAGGGTCGGACGGCTACACCTTC CASSQDFGGSDGYTF
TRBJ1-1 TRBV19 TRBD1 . TGTGCCAGTAGTATCCCGGGACAGATTTCTGCAGAAGCTTTCTTT CASSIPGQISAEAFF
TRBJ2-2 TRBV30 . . TGTGCCTGGAATACGGGTGCTGGGGAGCTGTTTTTT CAWNTGAGELFF
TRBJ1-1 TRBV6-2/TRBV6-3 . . TGTGCCAGCAGTTACTATAAAAGACGGGGAGCAAACACTGAAGCTTTCTTT CASSYYKRRGANTEAFF
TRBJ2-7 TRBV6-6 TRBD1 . TGTGCCAGCAGCGAACAGGGGGCTTGGGAGCAGTACTTC CASSEQGAWEQYF
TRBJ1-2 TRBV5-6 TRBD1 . TGTGCCAGCAGCTTACAGGGGCCTTGGGGCTACACCTTC CASSLQGPWGYTF
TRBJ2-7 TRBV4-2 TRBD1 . TGTGCCAGCAGCCTGGTGCCGGGACAGGGCTTTGGCGAGCAGTACTTC CASSLVPGQGFGEQYF
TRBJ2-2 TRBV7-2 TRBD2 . TGTGCCAGACCTGGGACTAGCGGGGGGGCACCTGCAGGGGAGCTGTTTTTT CARPGTSGGAPAGELFF
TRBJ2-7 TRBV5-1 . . TGCGCCAGCAGCTTTCAGGGAAACTACGAGCAGTACTTC CASSFQGNYEQYF
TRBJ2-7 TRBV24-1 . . TGTGCCACCAGTGATTCCCCGGGAGCCGAGCCGTACTTC CATSDSPGAEPYF
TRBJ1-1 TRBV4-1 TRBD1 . TGCGCCAGCAGCCCCCGAGCGACAGGGTCGAACACTGAAGCTTTCTTT CASSPRATGSNTEAFF
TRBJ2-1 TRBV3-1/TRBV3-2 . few TGTGCCAGCAGTCATGTGGACAGCACAGAGCAGTTCTTC CASSHVDSTEQFF
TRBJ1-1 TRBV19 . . TGTGCCAGTAGTCAAGGGGCGACTGAAGCTTTCTTT CASSQGATEAFF